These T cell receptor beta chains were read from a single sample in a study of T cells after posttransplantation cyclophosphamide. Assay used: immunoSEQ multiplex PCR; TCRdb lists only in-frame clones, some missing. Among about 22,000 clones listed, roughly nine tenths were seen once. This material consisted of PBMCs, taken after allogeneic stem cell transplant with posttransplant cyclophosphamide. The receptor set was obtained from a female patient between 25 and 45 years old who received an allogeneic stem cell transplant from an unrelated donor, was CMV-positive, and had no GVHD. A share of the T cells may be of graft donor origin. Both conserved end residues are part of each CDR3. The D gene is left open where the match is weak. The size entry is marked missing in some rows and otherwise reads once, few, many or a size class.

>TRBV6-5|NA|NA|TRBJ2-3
CASSLSQGTDTQYF
TGTGCCAGCAGTCTGTCACAGGGCACAGATACGCAGTATTTT
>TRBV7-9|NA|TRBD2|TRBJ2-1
CASSFLAGHTNGSYNEQFF
TGTGCCAGCAGCTTTCTAGCGGGGCACACCAACGGCTCCTACAATGAGCAGTTCTTC
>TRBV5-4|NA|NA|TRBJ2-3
CASSFVPSYTQYF
TGTGCCAGCAGCTTTGTTCCGTCTTATACGCAGTATTTT
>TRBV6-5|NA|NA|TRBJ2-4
CASSYSSLAKNIQYF
TGTGCCAGCAGTTATAGCTCGCTAGCCAAAAACATTCAGTACTTC
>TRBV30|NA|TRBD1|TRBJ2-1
CAWTAGGFVQFF
TGTGCCTGGACCGCAGGGGGATTTGTGCAGTTCTTC
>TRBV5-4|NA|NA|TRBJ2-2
CASSLNAGWTGELFF
TGTGCCAGCAGCTTGAATGCAGGTTGGACCGGGGAGCTGTTTTTT
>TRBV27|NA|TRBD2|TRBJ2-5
CASSSTSGKETQYF
TGTGCCAGCAGTTCGACTAGCGGTAAAGAGACCCAGTACTTC
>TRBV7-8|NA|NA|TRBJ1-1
CASSLSERTEAFF
TGTGCCAGCAGTTTATCGGAGCGGACTGAAGCTTTCTTT
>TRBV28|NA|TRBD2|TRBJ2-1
CASSSRQIRGGRNEQFF
TGTGCCAGCAGTTCCCGACAGATACGGGGGGGCCGAAATGAGCAGTTCTTC
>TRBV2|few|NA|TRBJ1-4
CASNKLLEKLFF
TGTGCCAGCAATAAACTTCTAGAAAAACTGTTTTTT
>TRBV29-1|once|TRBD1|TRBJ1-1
CSATVGQMNTEAFF
TGCAGCGCGACCGTGGGACAGATGAACACTGAAGCTTTCTTT
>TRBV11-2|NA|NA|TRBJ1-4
CASSLSKQGSSEKLFF
TGTGCCAGCAGCTTATCGAAACAGGGTTCGAGTGAAAAACTGTTTTTT
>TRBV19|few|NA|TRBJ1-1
CASSPGVNTEAFF
TGTGCCAGTAGCCCGGGGGTGAACACTGAAGCTTTCTTT